This entry is about one T cell receptor (beta chain). The CDR3 is 14 residues long. The germline CDR1 and CDR2 sequences are SGHRS and YFSETQ. The V end lost 5 bases, the J end lost 4 bases, and 14 bases lay between the germline ends. Data came from immunoSEQ multiplex PCR; TCRdb stores just in-frame clones and leaves some out. The sample lists around 140,000 clones; about nine tenths were seen once. This entry belongs to a study of blood T cell repertoires in COVID-19. The wider study: PBMCs, B-cell-depleted T cells, or T cells were the source of the cDNA or gDNA that made up the material.

Membership in each cohort depended on participant-reported clinical history. The receptor was isolated from a man aged 50-59 years who had recovered from COVID-19. The V call is TRBV5-1, the J call TRBJ2-3, with D possibly being TRBD2 (7 bases). The material sequenced was PBMCs or T cells enriched from blood (not recorded which). CDR3 in amino acids: CASREGGGPDTQYF. CDR3 DNA: TGCGCCAGCAGAGAGGGGGGAGGGCCAGATACGCAGTATTTT.